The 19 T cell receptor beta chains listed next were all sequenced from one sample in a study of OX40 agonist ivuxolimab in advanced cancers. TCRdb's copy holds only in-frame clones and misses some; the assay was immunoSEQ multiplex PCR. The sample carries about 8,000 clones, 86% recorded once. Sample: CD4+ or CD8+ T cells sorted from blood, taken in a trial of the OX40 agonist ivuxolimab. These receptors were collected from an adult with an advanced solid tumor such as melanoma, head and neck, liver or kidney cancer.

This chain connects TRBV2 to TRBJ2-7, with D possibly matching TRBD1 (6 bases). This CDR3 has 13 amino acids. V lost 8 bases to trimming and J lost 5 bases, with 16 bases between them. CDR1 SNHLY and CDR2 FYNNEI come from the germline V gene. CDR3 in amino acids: CASRIQGKHEQYF. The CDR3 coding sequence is TGTGCCAGCCGAATCCAGGGGAAGCACGAGCAGTACTTC.

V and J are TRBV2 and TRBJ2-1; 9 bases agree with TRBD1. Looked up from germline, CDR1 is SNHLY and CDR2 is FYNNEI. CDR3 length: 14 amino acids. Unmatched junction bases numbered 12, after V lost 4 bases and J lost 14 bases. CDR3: CASSAGTGNNWEFF. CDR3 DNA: TGTGCCAGCAGTGCCGGGACAGGGAACAATTGGGAGTTCTTC.

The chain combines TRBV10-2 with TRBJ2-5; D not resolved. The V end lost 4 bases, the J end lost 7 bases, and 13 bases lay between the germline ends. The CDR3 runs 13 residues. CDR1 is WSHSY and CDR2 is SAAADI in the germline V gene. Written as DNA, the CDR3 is TGCGCCAGCAGTGGTAGCAGGAGAGGGACCCAGTACTTC. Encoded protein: CASSGSRRGTQYF.

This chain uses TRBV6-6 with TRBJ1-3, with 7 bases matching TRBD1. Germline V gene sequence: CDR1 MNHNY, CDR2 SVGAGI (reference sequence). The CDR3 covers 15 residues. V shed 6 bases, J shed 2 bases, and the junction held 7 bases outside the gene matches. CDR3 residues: CASSPGQVAGNTIYF. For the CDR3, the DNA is TGTGCCAGCAGCCCCGGACAGGTCGCTGGAAACACCATATATTTT.

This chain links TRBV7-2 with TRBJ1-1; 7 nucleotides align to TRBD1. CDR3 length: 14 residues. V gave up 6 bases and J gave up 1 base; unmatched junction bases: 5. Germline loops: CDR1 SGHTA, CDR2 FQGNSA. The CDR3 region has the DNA TGTGCCAGCAGACCCGGACAGGAGAACACTGAAGCTTTCTTT. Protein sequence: CASRPGQENTEAFF.

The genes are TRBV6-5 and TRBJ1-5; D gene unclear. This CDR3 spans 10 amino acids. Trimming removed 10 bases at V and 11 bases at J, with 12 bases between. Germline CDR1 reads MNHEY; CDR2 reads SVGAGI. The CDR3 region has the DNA TGTGCCACCGTTTGTGTGGCCCAGCATTTT. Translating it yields CATVCVAQHF.

The CDR3 reads CASSATGRGTEAFF. The CDR3 nucleotides are TGTGCCAGCAGCGCAACCGGCCGTGGCACTGAAGCTTTCTTT. The chain couples TRBV9 to TRBJ1-1; D gene ambiguous. With 3 bases removed from V and 4 bases from J, the gap between germline ends came to 13 bases. The CDR3 totals 14 residues. The germline CDR1 and CDR2 sequences are SGDLS and YYNGEE.

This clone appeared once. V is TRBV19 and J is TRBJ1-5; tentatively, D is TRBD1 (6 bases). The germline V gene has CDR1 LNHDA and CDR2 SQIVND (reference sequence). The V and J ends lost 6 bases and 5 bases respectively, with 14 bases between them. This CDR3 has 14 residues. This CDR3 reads CASRPGGAYQPQHF. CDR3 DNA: TGTGCCAGTAGACCCGGGGGGGCTTATCAGCCCCAGCATTTT. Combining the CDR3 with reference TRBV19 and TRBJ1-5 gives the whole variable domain DGGITQSPKYLFRKEGQNVTLSCEQNLNHDAMYWYRQDPGQGLRLIYYSQIVNDFQKGDIAEGYSVSREKKESFPLTVTSAQKNPTAFYLCASRPGGAYQPQHFGDGTRLSIL.

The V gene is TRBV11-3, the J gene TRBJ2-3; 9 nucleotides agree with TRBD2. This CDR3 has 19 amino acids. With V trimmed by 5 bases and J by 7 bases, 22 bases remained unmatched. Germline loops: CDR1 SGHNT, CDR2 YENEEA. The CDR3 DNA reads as TGTGCCAGCAGCACCGATGGCGGGAGGGCCCCCCTTTGGGTGAATACGCAGTATTTT. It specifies CASSTDGGRAPLWVNTQYF.

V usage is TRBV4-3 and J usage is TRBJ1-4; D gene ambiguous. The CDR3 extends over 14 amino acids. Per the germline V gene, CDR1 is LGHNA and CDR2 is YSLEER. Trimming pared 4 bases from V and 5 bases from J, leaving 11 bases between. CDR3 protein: CASSPRQENEKLFF. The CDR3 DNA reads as TGCGCCAGCAGCCCTCGGCAGGAGAATGAAAAACTGTTTTTT.

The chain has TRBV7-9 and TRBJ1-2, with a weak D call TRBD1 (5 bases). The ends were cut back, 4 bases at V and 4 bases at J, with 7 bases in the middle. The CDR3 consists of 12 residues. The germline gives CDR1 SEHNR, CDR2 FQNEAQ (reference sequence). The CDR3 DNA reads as TGTGCCAGCAGCTCCGGGGCCTATGGCTACACCTTC. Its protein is CASSSGAYGYTF.

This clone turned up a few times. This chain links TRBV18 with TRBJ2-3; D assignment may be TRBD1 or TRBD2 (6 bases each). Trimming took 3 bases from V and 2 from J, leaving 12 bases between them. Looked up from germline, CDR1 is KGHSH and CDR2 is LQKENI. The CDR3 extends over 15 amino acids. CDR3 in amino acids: CASSPGGATTDTQYF. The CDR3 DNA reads TGTGCCAGCTCACCGGGGGGCGCGACCACAGATACGCAGTATTTT.

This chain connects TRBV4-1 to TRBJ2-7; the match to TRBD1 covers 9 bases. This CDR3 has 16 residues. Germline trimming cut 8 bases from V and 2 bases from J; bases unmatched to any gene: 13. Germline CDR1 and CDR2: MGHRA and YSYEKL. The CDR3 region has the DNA TGCGCCAGCTCCTCCCCGGGAAGGGACAGGGCCTACGAGCAGTACTTC. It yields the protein CASSSPGRDRAYEQYF.

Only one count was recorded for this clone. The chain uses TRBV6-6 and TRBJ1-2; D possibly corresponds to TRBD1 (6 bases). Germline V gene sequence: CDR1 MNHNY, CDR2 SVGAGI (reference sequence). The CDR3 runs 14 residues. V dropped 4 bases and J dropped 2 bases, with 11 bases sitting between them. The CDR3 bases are TGTGCCAGCAGTTCGGGACATACGAACTATGGCTACACCTTC. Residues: CASSSGHTNYGYTF.

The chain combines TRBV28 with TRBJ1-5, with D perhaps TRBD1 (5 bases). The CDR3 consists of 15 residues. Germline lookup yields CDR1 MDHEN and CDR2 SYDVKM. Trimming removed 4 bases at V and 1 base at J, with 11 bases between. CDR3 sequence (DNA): TGTGCCAGCAGTTCCGCGGGGGGGAGCAATCAGCCCCAGCATTTT. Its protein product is CASSSAGGSNQPQHF.

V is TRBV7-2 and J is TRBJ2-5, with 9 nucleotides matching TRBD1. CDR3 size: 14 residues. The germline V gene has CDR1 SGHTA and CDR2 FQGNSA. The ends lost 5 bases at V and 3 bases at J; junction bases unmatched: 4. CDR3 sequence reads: CASSPGDREETQYF. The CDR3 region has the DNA TGTGCCAGCAGCCCCGGGGACAGGGAAGAGACCCAGTACTTC.

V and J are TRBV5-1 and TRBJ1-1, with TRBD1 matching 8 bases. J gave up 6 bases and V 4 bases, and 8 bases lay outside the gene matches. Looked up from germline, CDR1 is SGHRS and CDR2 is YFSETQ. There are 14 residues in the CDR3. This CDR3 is CASSLRQGWAEAFF. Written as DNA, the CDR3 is TGCGCCAGCAGCCTCAGACAGGGGTGGGCTGAAGCTTTCTTT. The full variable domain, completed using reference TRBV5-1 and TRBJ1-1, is KAGVTQTPRYLIKTRGQQVTLSCSPISGHRSVSWYQQTPGQGLQFLFEYFSETQRNKGNFPGRFSGRQFSNSRSEMNVSTLELGDSALYLCASSLRQGWAEAFFGQGTRLTVV.

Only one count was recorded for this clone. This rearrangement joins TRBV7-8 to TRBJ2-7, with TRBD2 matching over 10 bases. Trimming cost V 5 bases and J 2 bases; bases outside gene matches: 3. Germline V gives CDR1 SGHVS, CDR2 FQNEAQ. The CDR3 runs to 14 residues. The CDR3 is CASSAGTSAYEQYF. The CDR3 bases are TGTGCCAGCAGCGCCGGGACTAGCGCCTACGAGCAGTACTTC.

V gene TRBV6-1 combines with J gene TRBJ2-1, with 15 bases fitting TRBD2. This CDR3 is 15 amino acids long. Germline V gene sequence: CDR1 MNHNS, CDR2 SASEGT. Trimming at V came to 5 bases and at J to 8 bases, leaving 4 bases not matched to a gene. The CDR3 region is CASSSGLAGGHEQFF. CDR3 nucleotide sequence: TGTGCCAGCAGTTCAGGACTAGCGGGGGGGCATGAGCAGTTCTTC.